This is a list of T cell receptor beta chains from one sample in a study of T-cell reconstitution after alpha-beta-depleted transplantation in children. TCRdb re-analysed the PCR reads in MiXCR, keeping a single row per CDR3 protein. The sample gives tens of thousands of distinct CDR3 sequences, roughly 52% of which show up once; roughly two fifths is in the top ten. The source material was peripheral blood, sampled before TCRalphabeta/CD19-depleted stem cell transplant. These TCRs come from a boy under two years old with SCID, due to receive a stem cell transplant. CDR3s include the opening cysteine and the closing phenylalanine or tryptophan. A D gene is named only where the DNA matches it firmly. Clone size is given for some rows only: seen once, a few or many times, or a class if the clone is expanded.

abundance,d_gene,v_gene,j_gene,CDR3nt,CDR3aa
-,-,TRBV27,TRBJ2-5,TGTGCCAGCCGCGACAGTACGGGGCAAGAGACCCAGTACTTC,CASRDSTGQETQYF
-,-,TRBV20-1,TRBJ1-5,TGCAGTGCTAGAGTAGGGAGGTTGAGCAATCAGCCCCAGCATTTT,CSARVGRLSNQPQHF
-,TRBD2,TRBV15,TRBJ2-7,TGTGCCACCAGCAGAGCTCCCCCGGGACTAGCGGTTACCTACGAGCAGTACTTC,CATSRAPPGLAVTYEQYF
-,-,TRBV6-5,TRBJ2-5,TGTGCCAGCAGTTACGCTGGGCGGGGTCCTAGGGAGACCCAGTACTTC,CASSYAGRGPRETQYF
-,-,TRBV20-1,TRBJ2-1,TGCAGTGCTAAAGGGTACAATGAGCAGTTCTTC,CSAKGYNEQFF
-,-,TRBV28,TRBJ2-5,TGTGCCAGCAGTGCTTTGGGGGAAGAGACCCAGTACTTC,CASSALGEETQYF
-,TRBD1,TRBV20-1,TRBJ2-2,TGCAGTGCCGGATCGGACAGGGGTGCGGGGGAGCTGTTTTTT,CSAGSDRGAGELFF
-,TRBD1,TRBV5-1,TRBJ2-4,TGCGCCAGCAGCTTGGATCCTAGACAGGGAATGAACATTCAGTACTTC,CASSLDPRQGMNIQYF
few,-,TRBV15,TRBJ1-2,TGTGCCACCAGCAGAGGAGGAACAGGGTACAGCTATGGCTACACCTTC,CATSRGGTGYSYGYTF
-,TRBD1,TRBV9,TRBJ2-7,TGTGCCAGCAGCAACGACAGGGCGGCCCACGAGCAGTACTTC,CASSNDRAAHEQYF
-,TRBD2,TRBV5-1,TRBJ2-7,TGCGCCAGCAGCTTCACTAGCGGGGGCTACGAGCAGTACTTC,CASSFTSGGYEQYF
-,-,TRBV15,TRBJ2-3,TGTGCCACCAAGGAGGGGGGGGAGCTAGATACGCAGTATTTT,CATKEGGELDTQYF
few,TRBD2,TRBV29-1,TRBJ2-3,TGCAGCGTTGAAACACTTGGACTAGCGGGGTCGGATACGCAGTATTTT,CSVETLGLAGSDTQYF
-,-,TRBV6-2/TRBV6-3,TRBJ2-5,TGTGCCAGCAGTTACTCGGGCCCCACTGGGGGAGAGACCCAGTACTTC,CASSYSGPTGGETQYF
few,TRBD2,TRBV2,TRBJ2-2,TGTGCCAGCAGGGGGACTAAGGGGGAGCTGTTTTTT,CASRGTKGELFF
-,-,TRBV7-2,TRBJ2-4,TGTGCCAGCAGCTTGGAACTACAGAAAAACATTCAGTACTTC,CASSLELQKNIQYF
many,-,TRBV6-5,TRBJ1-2,TGTGCCAGCAGCACAACAGGAGGAGGTGGCTACACCTTC,CASSTTGGGGYTF
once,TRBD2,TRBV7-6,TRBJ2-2,TGTGCCAGCAGCCCGCAAGGGGGAGCGGGGGCAGCCGGGGAGCTGTTTTTT,CASSPQGGAGAAGELFF
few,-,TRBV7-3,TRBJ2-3,TGTGCCAGCAGCTTACGGCGGGGCGCAGATACGCAGTATTTT,CASSLRRGADTQYF
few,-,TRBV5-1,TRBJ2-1,TGCGCCAGCAGCTTGGAAGGGTCCATCTACAATGAGCAGTTCTTC,CASSLEGSIYNEQFF
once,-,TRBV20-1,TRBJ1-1,TGCAGTGGGGAGGGTACCACTGAAGCTTTCTTT,CSGEGTTEAFF
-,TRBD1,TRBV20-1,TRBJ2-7,TGCAGTGCTGAGGCCGGACAGGTCCCGGTCGAGCAGTACTTC,CSAEAGQVPVEQYF
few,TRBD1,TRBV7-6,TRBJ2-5,TGTGCCAGCAGCGGATTAGGGGGCGGAGAGACCCAGTACTTC,CASSGLGGGETQYF
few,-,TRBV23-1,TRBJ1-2,TGCGCCAGCAGTCTCGTTTACCGCGACTTCATAGGGGACTATGGCTACACCTTC,CASSLVYRDFIGDYGYTF
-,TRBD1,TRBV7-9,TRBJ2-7,TGTGCCAGCAGGGGACAGGGGCGGGAGCAGTACTTC,CASRGQGREQYF
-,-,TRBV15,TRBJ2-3,TGTGCCACCACCATCGGGGCCACAGATACGCAGTATTTT,CATTIGATDTQYF